This T cell receptor (beta chain) stems from a study of T cells in Graves' hyperthyroidism and ophthalmopathy. Study results and caveats: Blood also showed most of the thyroid clonotypes that were expanded above 0.001. A model using 13 V-J features told ophthalmopathy apart from stable hyperthyroidism.

Germline loops: CDR1 MNHEY, CDR2 SVGEGT. CDR3 size: 15 residues. Trimming took 5 bases from V and 5 from J; bases not matched to a gene: 2. Turning to this clonotype: Its antigen is undetermined.

Amplified TCR beta CDR3 regions derived from RNA transcripts. When the TCR CDR3 underwent first-round RT-PCR, the HTBI primer set was used. MiXCR, run by TCRdb on the multiplex PCR reads, gives a single entry per CDR3 protein. The sample carries 650,000 to 700,000 distinct CDR3 sequences, roughly a sixth recorded once. The sequence came from a man in his fifties with Graves' hyperthyroidism. Sequenced: blood. The chain has TRBV6-2 or TRBV6-3 and TRBJ1-6; 11 positions agree with TRBD1. This chain's CDR3 is CASSGTGGNNSPLHF. The CDR3 region has the DNA TGTGCCAGCAGTGGGACAGGGGGTAATAATTCACCCCTCCACTTT.